Reported below is one T cell receptor beta chain. What it binds is unknown. These data come from a study of T-cell memory formation after mild COVID-19. Study-level findings and limits: Some clones that responded turned up in pre-infection memory, which suggests that cross-reactive memory joined in.

Per the germline V gene, CDR1 is MGHDK and CDR2 is SYGVNS. V shed 1 base and J shed 1 base, with 12 bases lying between them. The CDR3 extends over 16 amino acids. TCRdb called the 5' RACE reads again in MiXCR, with one record for every CDR3 protein. The table lists 450,000 to 700,000 distinct CDR3 sequences, roughly 18% of them singletons. The sequenced sample was PBMCs or a T cell subset sorted from them (not recorded which). This clonotype was sampled from an adult woman who had mild COVID-19 (a few samples of this study predate the infection). Cell type and time point are not known. V usage is TRBV25-1 and J usage is TRBJ2-3; D is uncertain. DNA of the CDR3: TGTGCCAGCAGTGAATGGCAACAGTCGGGCACAGATACGCAGTATTTT. Translation gives CASSEWQQSGTDTQYF.